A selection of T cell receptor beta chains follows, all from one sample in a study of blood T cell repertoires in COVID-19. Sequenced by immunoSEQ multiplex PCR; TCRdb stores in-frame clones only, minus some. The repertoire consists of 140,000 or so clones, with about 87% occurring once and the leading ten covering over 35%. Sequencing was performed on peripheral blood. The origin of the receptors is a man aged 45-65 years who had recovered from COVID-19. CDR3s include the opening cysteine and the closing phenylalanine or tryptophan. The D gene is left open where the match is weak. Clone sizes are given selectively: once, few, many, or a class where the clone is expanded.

cdr3_nt: TGTGCCAGCAGCATGGGGACCGGGACAGGCGGAGAAGCTTTCTTT
cdr3_aa: CASSMGTGTGGEAFF
d_call: TRBD1
clone_size: .
cdr3_length: 15
v_call: TRBV5-4
j_call: TRBJ1-1

cdr3_nt: TGTGCCAGCAGCTTGGAACAGGGGGCCCCTAACTATGGCTACACCTTC
cdr3_aa: CASSLEQGAPNYGYTF
d_call: TRBD1
clone_size: .
cdr3_length: 16
v_call: TRBV5-5
j_call: TRBJ1-2

cdr3_nt: TGTGCCAGCAGCTTAGAACCGGGACAGGGGGCCTATGGCTACACCTTC
cdr3_aa: CASSLEPGQGAYGYTF
d_call: TRBD1
clone_size: .
cdr3_length: 16
v_call: TRBV7-9
j_call: TRBJ1-2

cdr3_nt: TGTGCCAGCAGTGAATCCCTAGGGGGCACTGAAGCTTTCTTT
cdr3_aa: CASSESLGGTEAFF
d_call: .
clone_size: .
cdr3_length: 14
v_call: TRBV25-1
j_call: TRBJ1-1

cdr3_nt: TGTGCCAGCAGTTTCCTAGAGACCCAGTACTTC
cdr3_aa: CASSFLETQYF
d_call: .
clone_size: .
cdr3_length: 11
v_call: TRBV12-3/TRBV12-4
j_call: TRBJ2-5

cdr3_nt: TGTGCCAGCTCACCCCAACCTCCGGGACAGGGACTAAAACTGTTTTTT
cdr3_aa: CASSPQPPGQGLKLFF
d_call: TRBD1
clone_size: .
cdr3_length: 16
v_call: TRBV18
j_call: TRBJ1-4

cdr3_nt: TGTGCCAGCACCAAGGGGGACGGATACGAGCAGTACTTC
cdr3_aa: CASTKGDGYEQYF
d_call: .
clone_size: .
cdr3_length: 13
v_call: TRBV7-8
j_call: TRBJ2-7

cdr3_nt: TGTGCCAGCAGCGTTACCGGGACAGAGAATGAGCAGTTCTTC
cdr3_aa: CASSVTGTENEQFF
d_call: TRBD1
clone_size: .
cdr3_length: 14
v_call: TRBV7-2
j_call: TRBJ2-1

cdr3_nt: TGTGCCAGCAGCTACACAAGGACAGGTCGGGTGGATACGCAGTATTTT
cdr3_aa: CASSYTRTGRVDTQYF
d_call: TRBD1
clone_size: .
cdr3_length: 16
v_call: TRBV5-6
j_call: TRBJ2-3

cdr3_nt: TGTGCCAGCAGCTTGGGTGGGGGCATGAGGAATGAGCAGTTCTTC
cdr3_aa: CASSLGGGMRNEQFF
d_call: .
clone_size: .
cdr3_length: 15
v_call: TRBV5-4
j_call: TRBJ2-1

cdr3_nt: TGTGCCATCAGTGTAAGGGGTTTCACTGGAAACACCATATATTTT
cdr3_aa: CAISVRGFTGNTIYF
d_call: .
clone_size: .
cdr3_length: 15
v_call: TRBV10-3
j_call: TRBJ1-3

cdr3_nt: TGTGCCAGTAGTCCGACAGGGGGCCTCGTATTTTCCTCCTACAATGAGCAGTTCTTC
cdr3_aa: CASSPTGGLVFSSYNEQFF
d_call: TRBD1
clone_size: .
cdr3_length: 19
v_call: TRBV19
j_call: TRBJ2-1

cdr3_nt: TGTGCCAGCACCCTAGAGGGCAGAACTGAAGCTTTCTTT
cdr3_aa: CASTLEGRTEAFF
d_call: .
clone_size: .
cdr3_length: 13
v_call: TRBV6-5
j_call: TRBJ1-1

cdr3_nt: TGTGCCAGTTCTCCGGAATGGGGCCTTACTAACTATGGCTACACCTTC
cdr3_aa: CASSPEWGLTNYGYTF
d_call: .
clone_size: .
cdr3_length: 16
v_call: TRBV19
j_call: TRBJ1-2

cdr3_nt: TGTGCCAGTACCCCAGGACAGGGGGGTTTTGCTGAAGCTTTCTTT
cdr3_aa: CASTPGQGGFAEAFF
d_call: TRBD1
clone_size: .
cdr3_length: 15
v_call: TRBV19
j_call: TRBJ1-1

cdr3_nt: TGTGCCAGTAGTAAACGTCCCGGGACAGGTCCGGGCACTGAAGCTTTCTTT
cdr3_aa: CASSKRPGTGPGTEAFF
d_call: TRBD1
clone_size: .
cdr3_length: 17
v_call: TRBV19
j_call: TRBJ1-1

cdr3_nt: TGTGCCAGCAGTGAATATTTAGGGGATACTCAGCCCCAGCATTTT
cdr3_aa: CASSEYLGDTQPQHF
d_call: .
clone_size: .
cdr3_length: 15
v_call: TRBV6-1
j_call: TRBJ1-5

cdr3_nt: TGCGCCAGCAGCCCCGACTATGAGCAGCCCCAGCATTTT
cdr3_aa: CASSPDYEQPQHF
d_call: .
clone_size: .
cdr3_length: 13
v_call: TRBV4-1
j_call: TRBJ1-5

cdr3_nt: TGTGCCAGCAGCTTAGTAGGGCGGGGGTGGAATGAGCAGTTCTTC
cdr3_aa: CASSLVGRGWNEQFF
d_call: TRBD2
clone_size: .
cdr3_length: 15
v_call: TRBV7-2
j_call: TRBJ2-1

cdr3_nt: TGTGCCAGCAAATCGGGGTTCCCCGGGGAGCTGTTTTTT
cdr3_aa: CASKSGFPGELFF
d_call: .
clone_size: .
cdr3_length: 13
v_call: TRBV2
j_call: TRBJ2-2

cdr3_nt: TGTGCCATCGGAGAATCCGACAATCAGCCCCAGCATTTT
cdr3_aa: CAIGESDNQPQHF
d_call: .
clone_size: .
cdr3_length: 13
v_call: TRBV10-3
j_call: TRBJ1-5

cdr3_nt: TGTGCCAGCAGAGGACTAGCGGGGGTTAATGAGCAGTTCTTC
cdr3_aa: CASRGLAGVNEQFF
d_call: TRBD2
clone_size: once
cdr3_length: 14
v_call: TRBV7-2
j_call: TRBJ2-1

cdr3_nt: TGCGCCAGCAGCTTGGTCCGACAGTCCACCGGGGAGCTGTTTTTT
cdr3_aa: CASSLVRQSTGELFF
d_call: .
clone_size: .
cdr3_length: 15
v_call: TRBV5-1
j_call: TRBJ2-2

cdr3_nt: TGTGCCAGCAGCACCGGACAGGGAACAGATACGCAGTATTTT
cdr3_aa: CASSTGQGTDTQYF
d_call: TRBD1
clone_size: .
cdr3_length: 14
v_call: TRBV7-2
j_call: TRBJ2-3

cdr3_nt: TGTGCCAGCAGCTTTGGCCAAAGCTCCTACAATGAGCAGTTCTTC
cdr3_aa: CASSFGQSSYNEQFF
d_call: .
clone_size: .
cdr3_length: 15
v_call: TRBV7-2
j_call: TRBJ2-1

cdr3_nt: TGCGCCAGCAGCCCAACCATTAGCGGGGGGGTGTACAATGAGCAGTTCTTC
cdr3_aa: CASSPTISGGVYNEQFF
d_call: TRBD2
clone_size: .
cdr3_length: 17
v_call: TRBV4-1
j_call: TRBJ2-1

cdr3_nt: TGTGCCAGCAGCCCTACAGGAGTCCTCTCCTACGAGCAGTACTTC
cdr3_aa: CASSPTGVLSYEQYF
d_call: .
clone_size: .
cdr3_length: 15
v_call: TRBV11-1
j_call: TRBJ2-7

cdr3_nt: TGTGCCAGCAGCGTGGCGGGAAATTCACCCCTCCACTTT
cdr3_aa: CASSVAGNSPLHF
d_call: .
clone_size: .
cdr3_length: 13
v_call: TRBV9
j_call: TRBJ1-6

cdr3_nt: TGTGCCAGCAGTTCCCGTACGGGTGGCTACACCTTC
cdr3_aa: CASSSRTGGYTF
d_call: .
clone_size: .
cdr3_length: 12
v_call: TRBV6-5
j_call: TRBJ1-2

cdr3_nt: TGTGCCAGCAGTAACGGTCAACTAGCCAAAAACATTCAGTACTTC
cdr3_aa: CASSNGQLAKNIQYF
d_call: .
clone_size: .
cdr3_length: 15
v_call: TRBV2
j_call: TRBJ2-4

cdr3_nt: TGTGCCAGCTCACCTTGGGCGGACAGGGAGTACGAGCAGTACTTC
cdr3_aa: CASSPWADREYEQYF
d_call: TRBD1
clone_size: .
cdr3_length: 15
v_call: TRBV18
j_call: TRBJ2-7

cdr3_nt: TGTGCCAGCAGTTACTCTTTCCAGGGTCCTAATGAAAAACTGTTTTTT
cdr3_aa: CASSYSFQGPNEKLFF
d_call: .
clone_size: .
cdr3_length: 16
v_call: TRBV6-2/TRBV6-3
j_call: TRBJ1-4

cdr3_nt: TGTGCCAGCAGCATTGGACAGGGCAGTGTCTACGAGCAGTACTTC
cdr3_aa: CASSIGQGSVYEQYF
d_call: TRBD1
clone_size: .
cdr3_length: 15
v_call: TRBV7-2
j_call: TRBJ2-7

cdr3_nt: TGTGCCAGCAGCCTAAGTATCATGAACACTGAAGCTTTCTTT
cdr3_aa: CASSLSIMNTEAFF
d_call: .
clone_size: once
cdr3_length: 14
v_call: TRBV7-9
j_call: TRBJ1-1

cdr3_nt: TGCGCCAGCAGCTTGGCCCAGCCGGGGACCGGGGAGCTGTTTTTT
cdr3_aa: CASSLAQPGTGELFF
d_call: .
clone_size: .
cdr3_length: 15
v_call: TRBV5-1
j_call: TRBJ2-2

cdr3_nt: TGTGCCAGCAGTCGGACTAGCGGGGGGGGCGATACGCAGTATTTT
cdr3_aa: CASSRTSGGGDTQYF
d_call: TRBD2
clone_size: .
cdr3_length: 15
v_call: TRBV7-8
j_call: TRBJ2-3

cdr3_nt: TGTGCCAGCAGCAGGGGCCGGGAGCTGTTTTTT
cdr3_aa: CASSRGRELFF
d_call: .
clone_size: once
cdr3_length: 11
v_call: TRBV3-1/TRBV3-2
j_call: TRBJ2-2

cdr3_nt: TGTGCCAGTAGTATCGGCAGGGAAGAGACCCAGTACTTC
cdr3_aa: CASSIGREETQYF
d_call: .
clone_size: .
cdr3_length: 13
v_call: TRBV19
j_call: TRBJ2-5

cdr3_nt: TGTGCCAGCACTTCTGGAAACACCATATATTTT
cdr3_aa: CASTSGNTIYF
d_call: .
clone_size: .
cdr3_length: 11
v_call: TRBV6-5
j_call: TRBJ1-3

cdr3_nt: TGCGCCAGCAGCTTGCGAGAGATGGGAGGCGAGCAGTACTTC
cdr3_aa: CASSLREMGGEQYF
d_call: .
clone_size: once
cdr3_length: 14
v_call: TRBV5-1
j_call: TRBJ2-7

cdr3_nt: TGTGCCAGCTGTGGGGGACTAGCGGGGGGGCCGCAGTTCTTC
cdr3_aa: CASCGGLAGGPQFF
d_call: TRBD2
clone_size: .
cdr3_length: 14
v_call: TRBV2
j_call: TRBJ2-1

cdr3_nt: TGTCGGGGGAGCCCCAATCAGCCCCAGCATTTT
cdr3_aa: CRGSPNQPQHF
d_call: .
clone_size: .
cdr3_length: 11
v_call: TRBV6-4
j_call: TRBJ1-5

cdr3_nt: TGTGCCAGCACCGAAGGGGCAGCCACTAACTATGGCTACACCTTC
cdr3_aa: CASTEGAATNYGYTF
d_call: .
clone_size: .
cdr3_length: 15
v_call: TRBV5-4
j_call: TRBJ1-2

cdr3_nt: TGTGCCAGCAGCCAAGATAGGGGACAGGGTCACACCGGGGAGCTGTTTTTT
cdr3_aa: CASSQDRGQGHTGELFF
d_call: TRBD1
clone_size: .
cdr3_length: 17
v_call: TRBV3-1/TRBV3-2
j_call: TRBJ2-2

cdr3_nt: TGCGCCAGCAGCCGAGGACAGGGAGGTCCCTACGAGCAGTACTTC
cdr3_aa: CASSRGQGGPYEQYF
d_call: TRBD1
clone_size: few
cdr3_length: 15
v_call: TRBV4-1
j_call: TRBJ2-7

cdr3_nt: TGCAGTGCTAGAGGGACTGGTGGCTACACCTTC
cdr3_aa: CSARGTGGYTF
d_call: .
clone_size: .
cdr3_length: 11
v_call: TRBV20-1
j_call: TRBJ1-2

cdr3_nt: TGCGCCAGCAGCTCCGGTCTAGCGGGGGCCACAGATACGCAGTATTTT
cdr3_aa: CASSSGLAGATDTQYF
d_call: TRBD2
clone_size: .
cdr3_length: 16
v_call: TRBV5-1
j_call: TRBJ2-3

cdr3_nt: TGCGCCAGCAGCTTGGATCGACAGGGGGCTCTTAACTCTGGAAACACCATATATTTT
cdr3_aa: CASSLDRQGALNSGNTIYF
d_call: TRBD1
clone_size: .
cdr3_length: 19
v_call: TRBV5-1
j_call: TRBJ1-3